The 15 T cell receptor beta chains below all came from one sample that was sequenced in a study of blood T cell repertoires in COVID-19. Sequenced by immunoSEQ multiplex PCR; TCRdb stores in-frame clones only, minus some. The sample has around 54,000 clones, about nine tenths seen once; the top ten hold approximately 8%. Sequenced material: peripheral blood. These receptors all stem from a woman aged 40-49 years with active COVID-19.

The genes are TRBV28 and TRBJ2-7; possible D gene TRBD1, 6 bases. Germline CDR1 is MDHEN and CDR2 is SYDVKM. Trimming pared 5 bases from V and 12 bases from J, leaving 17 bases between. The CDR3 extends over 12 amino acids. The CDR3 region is CASSGTGWSWYF. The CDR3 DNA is TGTGCCAGCAGTGGAACAGGGTGGTCCTGGTACTTC.

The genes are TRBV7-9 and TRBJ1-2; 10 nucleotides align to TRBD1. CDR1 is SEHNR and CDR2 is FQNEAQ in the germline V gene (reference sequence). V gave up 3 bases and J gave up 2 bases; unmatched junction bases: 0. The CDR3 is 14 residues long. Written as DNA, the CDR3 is TGTGCCAGCAGCTTGGGACAGGGGAACTATGGCTACACCTTC. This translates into CASSLGQGNYGYTF.

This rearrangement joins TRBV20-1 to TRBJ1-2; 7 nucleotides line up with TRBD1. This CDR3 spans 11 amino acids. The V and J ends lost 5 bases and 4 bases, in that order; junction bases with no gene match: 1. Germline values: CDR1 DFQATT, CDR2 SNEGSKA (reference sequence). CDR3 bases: TGCAGTGCTCCAGGGGGCTATGGCTACACCTTC. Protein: CSAPGGYGYTF.

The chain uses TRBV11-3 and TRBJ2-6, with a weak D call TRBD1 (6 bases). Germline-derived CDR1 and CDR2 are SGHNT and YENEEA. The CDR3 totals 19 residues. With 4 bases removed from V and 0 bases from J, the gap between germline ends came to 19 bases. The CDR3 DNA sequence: TGTGCCAGCAGCTCGGAGAGGGGGACGGGCTTCTCTGGGGCCAACGTCCTGACTTTC. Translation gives CASSSERGTGFSGANVLTF.

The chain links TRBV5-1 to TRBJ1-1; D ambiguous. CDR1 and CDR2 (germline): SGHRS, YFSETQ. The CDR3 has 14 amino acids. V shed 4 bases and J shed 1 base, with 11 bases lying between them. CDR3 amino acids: CASSTRGGNTEAFF. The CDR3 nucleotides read TGCGCCAGCAGCACCCGGGGTGGGAACACTGAAGCTTTCTTT.

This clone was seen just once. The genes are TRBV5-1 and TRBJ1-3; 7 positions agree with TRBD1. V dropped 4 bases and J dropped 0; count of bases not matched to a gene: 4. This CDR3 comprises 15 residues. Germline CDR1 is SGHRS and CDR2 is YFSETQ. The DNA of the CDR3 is TGCGCCAGCAGCCGGGACAGCGTCTCTGGAAACACCATATATTTT. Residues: CASSRDSVSGNTIYF.

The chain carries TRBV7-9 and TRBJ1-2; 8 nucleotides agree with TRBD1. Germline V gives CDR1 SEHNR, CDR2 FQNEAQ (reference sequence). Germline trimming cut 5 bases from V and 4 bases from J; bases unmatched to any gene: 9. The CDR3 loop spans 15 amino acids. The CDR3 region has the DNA TGTGCCAGCAGCCCAGGCGACAGGGGCCCCTATGGCTACACCTTC. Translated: CASSPGDRGPYGYTF.

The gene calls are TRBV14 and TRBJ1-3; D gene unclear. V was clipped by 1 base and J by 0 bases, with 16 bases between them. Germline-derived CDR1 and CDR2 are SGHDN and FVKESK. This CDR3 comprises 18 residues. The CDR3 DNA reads TGTGCCAGCAGCCAAGTACCGCCGGGAATTAACTCTGGAAACACCATATATTTT. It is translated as CASSQVPPGINSGNTIYF.

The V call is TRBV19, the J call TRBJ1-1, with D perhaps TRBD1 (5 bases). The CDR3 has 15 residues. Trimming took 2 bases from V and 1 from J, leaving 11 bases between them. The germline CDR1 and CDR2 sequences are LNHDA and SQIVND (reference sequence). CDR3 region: CASSISPTENTEAFF. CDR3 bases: TGTGCCAGTAGTATATCCCCGACAGAGAACACTGAAGCTTTCTTT.

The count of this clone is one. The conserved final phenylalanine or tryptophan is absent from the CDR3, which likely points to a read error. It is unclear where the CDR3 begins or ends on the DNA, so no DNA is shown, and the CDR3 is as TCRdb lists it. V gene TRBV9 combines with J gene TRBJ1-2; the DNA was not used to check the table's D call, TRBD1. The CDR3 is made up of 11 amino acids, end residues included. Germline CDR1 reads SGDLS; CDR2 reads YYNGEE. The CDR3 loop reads CASSVGREGWI.

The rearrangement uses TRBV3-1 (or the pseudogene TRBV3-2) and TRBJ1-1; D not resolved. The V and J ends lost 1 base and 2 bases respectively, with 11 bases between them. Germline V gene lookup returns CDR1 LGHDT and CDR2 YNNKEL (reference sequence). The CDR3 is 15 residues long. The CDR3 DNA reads TGTGCCAGCAGCCAAGGTATTGAGTCCAACACTGAAGCTTTCTTT. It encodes CASSQGIESNTEAFF.

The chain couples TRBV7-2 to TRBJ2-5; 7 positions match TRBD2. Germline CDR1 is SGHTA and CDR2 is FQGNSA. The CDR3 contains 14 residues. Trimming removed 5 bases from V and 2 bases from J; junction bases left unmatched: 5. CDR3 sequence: CASSQGLGQETQYF. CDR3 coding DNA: TGTGCCAGCAGCCAAGGACTAGGTCAAGAGACCCAGTACTTC.

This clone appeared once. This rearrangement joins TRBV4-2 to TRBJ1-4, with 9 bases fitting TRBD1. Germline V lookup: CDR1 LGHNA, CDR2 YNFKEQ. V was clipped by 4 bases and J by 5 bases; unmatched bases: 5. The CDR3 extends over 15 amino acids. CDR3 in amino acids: CASSPPGQGNEKLFF. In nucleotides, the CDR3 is TGTGCCAGCAGCCCACCGGGACAGGGCAATGAAAAACTGTTTTTT.

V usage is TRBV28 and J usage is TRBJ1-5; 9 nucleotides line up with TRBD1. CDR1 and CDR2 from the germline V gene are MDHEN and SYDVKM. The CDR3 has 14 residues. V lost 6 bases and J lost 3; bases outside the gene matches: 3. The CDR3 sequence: CASRDRGLNQPQHF. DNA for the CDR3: TGTGCCAGCAGGGACAGGGGTCTCAATCAGCCCCAGCATTTT.

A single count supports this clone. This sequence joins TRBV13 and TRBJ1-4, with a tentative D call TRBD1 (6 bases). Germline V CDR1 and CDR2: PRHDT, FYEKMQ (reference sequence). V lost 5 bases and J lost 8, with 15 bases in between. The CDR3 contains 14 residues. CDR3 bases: TGTGCCAGCAGCCTAACAGGGTCCCGGGAAAAACTGTTTTTT. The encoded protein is CASSLTGSREKLFF.